A single sample gave rise to the 10 T cell receptor beta chains below, sequenced in a study of CD8+CD57+ T cells in acquired aplastic anemia (dated by TCRdb to about 2018). Patients chosen for sequencing had shown expansion of CD8+CD57+ cells by flow cytometry. Sequenced on an Illumina HiSeq 2000. TCR beta VDJ combination and CDR3 sequence profiling used genomic DNA as the template. TCRdb itself trimmed the public reads at Q25 with fastp, ran MiXCR and retained productive beta chains. Duplicate CDR3 protein sequences are folded into a single record with the most common DNA and genes. The sample table lists fewer than 250,000 distinct CDR3 sequences, roughly half of them with a count of one. The ten largest clones take up about 8.3% of the sample. Sequencing was done on a sample of sorted CD4+, CD8+, or CD8+CD57+ T cells (not recorded which) from PBMCs. The receptors here all came from a human donor with aplastic anemia.

This clonotype has ten or more counts. This chain uses TRBV7-2 with TRBJ2-1; 10 bases align to TRBD2. The CDR3 length is 14 residues. Germline CDR1 and CDR2: SGHTA and FQGNSA. V lost 0 bases, J lost 7 bases, and 0 bases stayed unmatched. This CDR3 reads CASSLALAGNEQFF. CDR3 DNA sequence: TGTGCCAGCAGCTTAGCACTAGCGGGGAATGAGCAGTTCTTC.

The chain is built from TRBV15 and TRBJ1-5; D might be TRBD1 (5 bases). The V end lost 4 bases, the J end lost 2 bases, and 9 bases lay between the germline ends. This CDR3 region has 14 residues. Germline V lookup: CDR1 LNHNV, CDR2 YYDKDF (reference sequence). CDR3 sequence reads: CATSTVQGNQPQHF. Here the CDR3 DNA reads TGTGCCACCAGCACTGTACAGGGCAATCAGCCCCAGCATTTT.

The chain employs TRBV12-3 or TRBV12-4 and TRBJ2-1; 7 bases are a match to TRBD1. V was pared by 2 bases and J by 2 bases, with 12 bases of the junction left unmatched. This CDR3 region has 18 residues. CDR3 loop: CASSLFSPDRSTYNEQFF. In DNA, the CDR3 is TGTGCCAGCAGTTTATTTTCCCCGGACAGGTCTACCTACAATGAGCAGTTCTTC.

This clonotype has ten or more counts. The chain couples TRBV24-1 to TRBJ2-7, with TRBD2 as a possible D gene (6 bases). The length of the CDR3 is 17 residues. Trimming removed 5 bases from V and 3 bases from J, with 22 bases in between. Looked up from germline, CDR1 is KGHDR and CDR2 is SFDVKD. Written as DNA, the CDR3 is TGTGCCACCAGTGGTGGAGGGGCCAGTGGCTGGATCTACGAGCAGTACTTC. Its protein is CATSGGGASGWIYEQYF.

V and J are TRBV29-1 and TRBJ2-3; possibly TRBD1 for D (6 bases). Germline V gene sequence: CDR1 SQVTM, CDR2 ANQGSEA. The V and J ends lost 4 bases and 1 base respectively, with 9 bases between them. The CDR3 consists of 13 residues. The CDR3 region is CSVGQGRTDTQYF. The CDR3 region has the DNA TGCAGCGTTGGGCAGGGGCGCACAGATACGCAGTATTTT.

The CDR3 DNA is TGTGCCAGTAGGTTGAGGACAGCAAATCAGCCCCAGCATTTT. Its protein product is CASRLRTANQPQHF. The chain joins TRBV19 to TRBJ1-5, with D tentatively TRBD1 (6 bases). The CDR3 is 14 residues long. Germline CDR1 LNHDA, CDR2 SQIVND (reference sequence). V was trimmed by 6 bases and J by 4 bases, leaving 13 bases between them.

In regard to this clonotype: Given a much more abundant clone one base away, this may be a read error. This chain connects TRBV7-2 to TRBJ1-1, with D unresolved. Germline V gene lookup returns CDR1 SGHTA and CDR2 FQGNSA. Trimming took off 0 bases at V and 4 bases at J, with 15 bases between the two ends. The CDR3 contains 16 residues. In nucleotides, the CDR3 is TGTGCCAGCAGCTTAGCTCCCTATAGGGTTGGCACTGAAGCTTTCTTT. It encodes CASSLAPYRVGTEAFF.

This clonotype was seen more than once but under ten times. This may be a read error, as it is one base from a much larger clone. This CDR3 is CASSDGLVYEQYF. In DNA, the CDR3 is TGTGCCAGCAGCGACGGCTTAGTATACGAGCAGTACTTC. The chain is built from TRBV7-9 and TRBJ2-7; unclear D gene. V was trimmed by 5 bases and J by 4 bases, leaving 12 bases between them. The CDR3 extends over 13 amino acids. The germline gives CDR1 SEHNR, CDR2 FQNEAQ (reference sequence).

The chain recombines TRBV2 with TRBJ2-1; 7 bases agree with TRBD1. Germline values: CDR1 SNHLY, CDR2 FYNNEI. V lost 5 bases, J lost 9 bases, and 7 bases stayed unmatched. The CDR3 has 13 residues. The DNA for the CDR3 is TGTGCCAGCAGTTTAGGGACAGACCTTGAGCAGTTCTTC. It specifies CASSLGTDLEQFF.

The chain joins TRBV5-1 to TRBJ1-3; D is undetermined. Deletions cut 3 bases from V and 2 bases from J, with 15 bases between. The CDR3 length is 16 residues. Germline CDR1 SGHRS, CDR2 YFSETQ. This chain's CDR3 is CASSSSGEAAGNTIYF. The CDR3 coding sequence is TGCGCCAGCAGCTCCTCCGGGGAAGCGGCTGGAAACACCATATATTTT.